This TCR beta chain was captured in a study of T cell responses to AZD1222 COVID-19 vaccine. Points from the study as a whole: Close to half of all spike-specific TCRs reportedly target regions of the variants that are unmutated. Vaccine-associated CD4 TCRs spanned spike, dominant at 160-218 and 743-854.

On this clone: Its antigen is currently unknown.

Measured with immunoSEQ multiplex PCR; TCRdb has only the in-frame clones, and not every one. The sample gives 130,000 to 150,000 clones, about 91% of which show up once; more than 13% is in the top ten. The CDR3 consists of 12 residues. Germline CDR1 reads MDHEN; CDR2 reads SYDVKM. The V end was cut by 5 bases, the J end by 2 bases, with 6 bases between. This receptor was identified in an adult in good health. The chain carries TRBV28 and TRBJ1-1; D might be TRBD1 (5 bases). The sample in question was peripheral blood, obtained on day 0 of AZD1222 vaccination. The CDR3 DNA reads TGTGCCAGCAGTGGGGGTAACACTGAAGCTTTCTTT. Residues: CASSGGNTEAFF.